Listed below are T cell receptor beta chains from one sample, sequenced in a study of T-cell memory formation after mild COVID-19. TCRdb passed the 5' RACE reads through MiXCR, listing each CDR3 protein once. The sample has hundreds of thousands of distinct CDR3 sequences; 13% to 15% are singletons. Sample: PBMCs or a T cell subset sorted from them (not recorded which). These receptors came from a man aged 18 to 30 who had mild COVID-19 (a few samples of this study predate the infection). Cell type and time point are not known. Each CDR3 is given with its conserved first and last residue. A D gene is named only where the DNA matches it firmly. For some rows the clone size is stated as once, few or many, or as a class when expanded; others skip it.

>TRBJ1-5|few|TRBV19|NA
TGTGCCAGTAGTACCCAGACAGGACAGCCCCAGCATTTT
CASSTQTGQPQHF
>TRBJ1-6|NA|TRBV6-5|NA
TGTGCCAGCAGTTACTCGGGGTCACCCCTCCACTTT
CASSYSGSPLHF
>TRBJ1-5|many|TRBV11-2|NA
TGTGCCAGCAGCTTAGACAACATTAATCAGCCCCAGCATTTT
CASSLDNINQPQHF
>TRBJ1-3|few|TRBV18|NA
TGTGCCAGCTCACCAGTATTGGACGGGCACTCTGGAAACACCATATATTTT
CASSPVLDGHSGNTIYF
>TRBJ2-3|many|TRBV7-2|TRBD2
TGTGCCAGCAGCCCCTGGACTAGCAGCACAGATACGCAGTATTTT
CASSPWTSSTDTQYF
>TRBJ2-5|many|TRBV7-3|TRBD1
TGTGCCAGCAGCCGAACAGGGGGCGGAGGGGAGACCCAGTACTTC
CASSRTGGGGETQYF
>TRBJ1-2|few|TRBV20-1|NA
TGCAGTGTCGGGACCTATGGCTACACCTTC
CSVGTYGYTF
>TRBJ1-1|NA|TRBV5-1|TRBD1
TGCGCCAGCAGCCCGTTAAACAGGGGGCGAGCTTTCTTT
CASSPLNRGRAFF
>TRBJ1-1|NA|TRBV11-2|NA
TGTGCCAGCAGCTTTACCCGGGGGGGGAACACTGAAGCTTTCTTT
CASSFTRGGNTEAFF
>TRBJ2-3|NA|TRBV12-3/TRBV12-4|NA
TGTGCCAGCAGTTTAACAGGGGGGGTCTCGGATACGCAGTATTTT
CASSLTGGVSDTQYF
>TRBJ1-2|few|TRBV6-6|NA
TGTGCCAGCAGTACGGGCCAATATTTCGGCTACACCTTC
CASSTGQYFGYTF
>TRBJ2-3|NA|TRBV6-1|TRBD2
TGTGCCAGCAGGATAGCGGGGGGGAAAGATACGCAGTATTTT
CASRIAGGKDTQYF
>TRBJ2-7|NA|TRBV7-9|NA
TGTGCCAGCAGCCCCACCCTGGGCGAGCAGTACTTC
CASSPTLGEQYF
>TRBJ2-5|few|TRBV5-5|NA
TGTGCCAGCAGCTCGCCCTTGGGGACGAAGACCCAGTACTTC
CASSSPLGTKTQYF
>TRBJ1-5|NA|TRBV2|NA
TGTGCCAGCAGGGACAGCCAGAGTCAGCCCCAGCATTTT
CASRDSQSQPQHF
>TRBJ2-7|few|TRBV7-9|TRBD1
TGTGCCAGCAGCCAGCGCGGACAGGGCAAGTTCCACGAGCAGTACTTC
CASSQRGQGKFHEQYF
>TRBJ2-1|few|TRBV4-1|NA
TGCGCCAGCAGCCAAGATCGGACAGCGAGCTCCTACAATGAGCAGTTCTTC
CASSQDRTASSYNEQFF